This T cell receptor (beta chain) originates from a study of immune heterogeneity within non-small cell lung tumors. Across the whole study: The composition of the tumors was a handful of squamous cell carcinomas, fewer than 13 non-squamous carcinomas and 1 not otherwise specified.

Template input was genomic DNA from bulk tumor (roughly 630 ng per sample). Biopsies, several per primary tumor and spaced far apart, were collected during surgery. Their non-small cell lung cancer was newly diagnosed and untreated, and the patients underwent curative surgery. Donors comprised newly diagnosed non-small cell lung cancer patients undergoing surgery with curative intent. V was trimmed by 2 bases and J by 4 bases, leaving 11 bases between them. The CDR3 extends over 15 amino acids. The germline gives CDR1 LGHNA, CDR2 YNFKEQ. TCR beta CDR3 was amplified by multiplex PCR using 32 V and 13 J primers. Via MiXCR, TCRdb re-called the multiplex PCR reads, giving one row per CDR3 protein. The table includes 20,000 to 25,000 distinct CDR3 sequences, 27% detected once. Study observations and caveats: A moderate but significant correlation was observed between local T-cell clonality and local tumor mutational burden (R roughly 0.35).

To note about this clonotype: Its antigen is as yet unknown.

The receptor comes from a middle-aged man with non-small cell lung cancer. The material sequenced was lung tumor tissue. The chain couples TRBV4-2 to TRBJ2-2; possible D gene TRBD2, 5 bases. The DNA for the CDR3 is TGTGCCAGCAGCCAATTTAGCGCAGGCACCGGGGAGCTGTTTTTT. Protein product: CASSQFSAGTGELFF.